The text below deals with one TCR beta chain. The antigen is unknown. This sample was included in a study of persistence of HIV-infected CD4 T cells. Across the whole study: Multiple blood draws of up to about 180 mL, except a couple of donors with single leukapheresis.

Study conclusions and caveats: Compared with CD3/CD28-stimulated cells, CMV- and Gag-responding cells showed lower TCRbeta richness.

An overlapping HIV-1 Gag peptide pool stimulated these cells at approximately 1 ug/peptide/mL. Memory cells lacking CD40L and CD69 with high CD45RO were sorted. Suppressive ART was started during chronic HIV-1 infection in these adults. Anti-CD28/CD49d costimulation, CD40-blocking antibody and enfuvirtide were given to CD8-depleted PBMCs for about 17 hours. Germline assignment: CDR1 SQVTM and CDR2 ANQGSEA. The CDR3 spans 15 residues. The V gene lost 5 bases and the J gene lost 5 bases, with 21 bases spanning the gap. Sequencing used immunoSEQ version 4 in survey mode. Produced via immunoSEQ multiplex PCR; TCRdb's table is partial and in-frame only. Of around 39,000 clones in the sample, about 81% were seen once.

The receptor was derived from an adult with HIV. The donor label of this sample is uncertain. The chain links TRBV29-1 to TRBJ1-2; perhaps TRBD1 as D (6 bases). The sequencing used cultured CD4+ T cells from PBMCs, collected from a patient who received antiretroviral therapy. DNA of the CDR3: TGCAGCGTTTTATTTCGCGGACAGAAGAGTTATGGCTACACCTTC. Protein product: CSVLFRGQKSYGYTF.